This TCR beta chain was sequenced during a study of post-analysis software for immune sequencing data. Findings and limits, study-wide: Controls had lower frequencies than patients of about five TRBV segments, which included TRBV5-6, TRBV5-1 and TRBV20-1. Strong co-clustering by F measure linked samples that shared a preparation batch.

The CDR3 extends over 14 amino acids. The germline gives CDR1 DFQATT, CDR2 SNEGSKA (reference sequence). Trimming stripped 3 bases from V and 5 bases from J, with 16 bases between. This clonotype has more than one count but fewer than ten. What it recognizes is unknown. TCR beta cDNA libraries had unique molecular identifiers. Input populations of roughly 0.85 to 11 million T cells gave rise to roughly 500,000 cDNA molecules. MiXCR was run by TCRdb on the PCR reads, yielding one entry per CDR3 protein. The sample gives about 560,000 distinct CDR3 sequences, 44% of which show up once; over 1.5% is in the top ten.

Sequencing was performed on blood. The receptor was isolated from a girl aged 10 to 17 with multiple sclerosis. This chain joins TRBV20-1 and TRBJ2-5; D gene uncertain. The DNA for the CDR3 is TGCAGTGCTAGGAAAGGACGAGTGGGGGAGACCCAGTACTTC. This codes for CSARKGRVGETQYF.